Each of the 10 T cell receptor beta chains below was sequenced from the same sample in a study of blood T cells in healthy people across ages (dated by TCRdb to between 2015 and 2016). Library creation used 5' RACE. Instrument used: Illumina HiSeq 2500. A second PCR of roughly 6 to 11 cycles was run with a J-beta primer mix and a sample-barcoded 5' primer. TCRdb trimmed the raw reads at Q25, called clones with MiXCR and kept productive beta chains. Each CDR3 protein appears once, grouped with its most common genes and DNA. The sample data list hundreds of thousands of distinct CDR3 sequences, and roughly 26% of these were observed just once. Of the sample, 15% to 20% falls within the top ten clones. Sequencing used blood. The origin of the receptors is a woman aged 80 or over in good health.

In this sample, this clonotype turned up many times. This rearrangement joins TRBV18 to TRBJ1-2; D perhaps matches TRBD1 (5 bases). The CDR3 is 13 residues long. Deletions cut 6 bases from V and 3 bases from J, with 11 bases between. Germline lookup yields CDR1 KGHSH and CDR2 LQKENI. CDR3 sequence (DNA): TGTGCCAGCTCCCCGAGCAGGGACTATGGCTACACCTTC. It is translated as CASSPSRDYGYTF.

At least ten counts were recorded for this clonotype. The rearrangement joins TRBV3-1 to TRBJ2-3; D is unresolved. This CDR3 is built from 15 residues. Trimming removed 6 bases from V and 0 bases from J, with 13 bases in between. From germline, CDR1 is LGHDT and CDR2 YNNKEL (reference sequence). The CDR3 DNA is TGTGCCAGCAGTTATCTGAGAGGTAGCACAGATACGCAGTATTTT. Encoded protein: CASSYLRGSTDTQYF.

At least ten counts were recorded for this clonotype. DNA for the CDR3: TGTGCCAGCAGACCAACTAACTATGGCTACACCTTC. Translating gives CASRPTNYGYTF. The chain recombines TRBV2 with TRBJ1-2; D is undetermined. The CDR3 extends over 12 amino acids. V shed 6 bases and J shed 0 bases, with 5 bases lying between them. Germline values: CDR1 SNHLY, CDR2 FYNNEI.

This clonotype showed up just a few times. The V gene is TRBV7-2, the J gene TRBJ2-7, with 7 bases aligning to TRBD2. The CDR3 is 15 amino acids. Germline lookup yields CDR1 SGHTA and CDR2 FQGNSA. The V gene end was trimmed by 5 bases and the J gene end by 3 bases; junction bases not matched to a gene: 10. CDR3 in amino acids: CASSPGLDGNYEQYF. The DNA of the CDR3 is TGTGCCAGCAGCCCAGGACTAGACGGGAACTACGAGCAGTACTTC. The full variable domain, with the rest looked up from reference TRBV7-2 and TRBJ2-7, is GAGVSQSPSNKVTEKGKDVELRCDPISGHTALYWYRQSLGQGLEFLIYFQGNSAPDKSGLPSDRFSAERTGGSVSTLTIQRTQQEDSAVYLCASSPGLDGNYEQYFGPGTRLTVT.

This clonotype was seen only a few times. The chain carries TRBV6-4 and TRBJ1-5; TRBD1 agrees at 11 bases. CDR1 and CDR2 from the germline V gene are MRHNA and SNTAGT. Trimming at V came to 7 bases and at J to 6 bases, leaving 8 bases not matched to a gene. This CDR3 has 15 amino acids. CDR3 DNA sequence: TGTGCCAGCACCGAGGGACAGGGGGTTAGTCAGCCCCAGCATTTT. Its translation is CASTEGQGVSQPQHF.

This clonotype was detected many times. The chain carries TRBV4-1 and TRBJ2-6; 13 bases agree with TRBD2. The CDR3 has 20 amino acids. V gave up 4 bases and J gave up 0 bases; unmatched junction bases: 9. Germline CDR1 MGHRA, CDR2 YSYEKL. The CDR3 DNA reads TGCGCCAGCAGCCGGAGGACTAGCGGGGGTTCGAGCTCTGGGGCCAACGTCCTGACTTTC. It specifies CASSRRTSGGSSSGANVLTF.

This clonotype was detected ten times or more. The chain is built from TRBV7-9 and TRBJ2-2, with 8 positions matching TRBD1. The ends lost 6 bases at V and 0 bases at J; junction bases unmatched: 3. Germline values: CDR1 SEHNR, CDR2 FQNEAQ (reference sequence). CDR3 length equals 15 residues. Written as DNA, the CDR3 is TGTGCCAGCAGTTTGACAGGGGCGAACACCGGGGAGCTGTTTTTT. Translating it yields CASSLTGANTGELFF.

CDR3 protein: CASSLEPRNEQYF. CDR3 bases: TGTGCCAGCAGCTTAGAGCCCCGCAATGAGCAGTACTTC. The gene calls are TRBV11-3 and TRBJ2-5; D is uncertain. The V gene's germline CDR1 is SGHNT and CDR2 YENEEA. Trimming took off 0 bases at V and 11 bases at J, with 13 bases between the two ends. This CDR3 is built from 13 residues.

Remarks on this clonotype: An end of the junction does not agree with germline; a read error may underlie this. The DNA for the CDR3 is TGTGCCGGCAGTTCCGGACAGGGGGATGGCTACACCTTC. It is translated as CAGSSGQGDGYTF. J is TRBJ1-2 and V is TRBV28; TRBD1 agrees at 10 bases. From germline, CDR1 is MDHEN and CDR2 SYDVKM. This CDR3 has 13 amino acids.

The chain is built from TRBV9 and TRBJ1-6; D uncertain. CDR1 and CDR2 (germline): SGDLS, YYNGEE. CDR3 length equals 12 residues. The germline V and J ends were trimmed by 7 bases and 6 bases, with 8 bases remaining between them. This chain's CDR3 is CASQTGNSPLHF. The CDR3 region has the DNA TGTGCCAGCCAGACGGGTAATTCACCCCTCCACTTT.